One and the same sample provided the 15 T cell receptor beta chains below, sequenced in a study of spatial heterogeneity in lung cancer (dated by TCRdb to the late 2010s). Library preparation was by 5' RACE. The sequencer listed for this sample is NextSeq 500. The public reads were reanalyzed by TCRdb: fastp trimming at Q25, MiXCR alignment, in-frame beta chains only. For every CDR3 protein sequence, its rows merge into one entry that carries the most common genes and DNA. This sample has fewer than 20,000 distinct CDR3 sequences in its table, and 9.2% of those were observed once. Of the sample, 20% to 25% falls within the top ten clones. Per the publication, the time point label means: blood at routine non-recurrence follow-up after resection. This specimen was PBMCs, taken at follow-up. Receptor source: a male donor with early-stage non-small cell lung cancer.

The V gene is TRBV3-1, the J gene TRBJ2-5; 8 nucleotides line up with TRBD1. V dropped 1 base and J dropped 2; count of bases not matched to a gene: 6. Per the germline V gene, CDR1 is LGHDT and CDR2 is YNNKEL (reference sequence). This CDR3 region has 16 residues. CDR3 region: CASSQGTGHEQETQYF. The CDR3 DNA sequence: TGTGCCAGCAGCCAAGGGACAGGGCATGAACAAGAGACCCAGTACTTC.

By share of the sample, this clonotype is medium-sized (0.01 to 0.1%). Here the CDR3 reads CASRGVAGVGSGANVLTF. The CDR3 region has the DNA TGTGCCAGCAGAGGGGTAGCGGGAGTGGGCTCTGGGGCCAACGTCCTGACTTTC. The rearrangement uses TRBV6-1 and TRBJ2-6; 9 bases agree with TRBD2. Germline assignment: CDR1 MNHNS and CDR2 SASEGT. The CDR3 loop spans 18 amino acids. The junction had 9 bases not matched to a gene; V was cut back by 6 bases and J by 0 bases.

In its sample, this clonotype was seen a few times. One base away lies a much larger clone, so this may be a sequencing read error. The chain recombines TRBV20-1 with TRBJ2-1; D is uncertain. Per germline, CDR1 DFQATT and CDR2 SNEGSKA (reference sequence). The CDR3 has 11 residues. CDR3 sequence (DNA): TGCAGTGCTAGCCCACACAATGAGCGGTTCTTC. Protein product: CSASPHNERFF.

V is TRBV5-6 and J is TRBJ2-3; TRBD1 might be the D (5 bases). V was shortened by 4 bases and J by 1 base, with 13 bases between the two germline ends. CDR1 is SGHDT and CDR2 is YYEEEE in the germline V gene. CDR3 length equals 15 residues. The DNA for the CDR3 is TGTGCCAGCAGCCTCTATTCACAGGGCACAGATACGCAGTATTTT. Its translation is CASSLYSQGTDTQYF.

By its share, this clonotype is medium-sized. The chain carries TRBV20-1 and TRBJ2-5; D may be TRBD2 (6 bases). The germline V and J ends were trimmed by 4 bases and 0 bases, with 9 bases remaining between them. CDR3 length equals 13 residues. The V gene's germline CDR1 is DFQATT and CDR2 SNEGSKA (reference sequence). CDR3 region: CSATRDYQETQYF. CDR3 sequence (DNA): TGCAGTGCTACTCGGGACTACCAAGAGACCCAGTACTTC.

In its sample, this clonotype is medium-sized. The V and J genes are TRBV29-1 and TRBJ2-1, with 12 bases fitting TRBD2. The CDR3 length is 17 residues. The V segment lost 1 base and the J segment 0 bases; nucleotides outside the gene matches: 4. CDR1 SQVTM and CDR2 ANQGSEA come from the germline V gene. This CDR3 reads CSVEAGLAGSSYNEQFF. The CDR3 DNA follows: TGCAGCGTTGAAGCAGGACTAGCGGGATCCTCCTACAATGAGCAGTTCTTC.

Ten or more counts support this clonotype. The rearrangement links TRBV11-2 to TRBJ1-4; 9 positions match TRBD1. Germline values: CDR1 SGHAT, CDR2 FQNNGV. V was pared by 4 bases and J by 4 bases, with 7 bases of the junction left unmatched. The CDR3 has 16 residues. CDR3 in amino acids: CASSSDRTGVNEKLFF. Written as DNA, the CDR3 is TGTGCCAGCAGCTCAGACCGGACAGGGGTTAATGAAAAACTGTTTTTT.

This clonotype was seen repeatedly, ten times or more. The chain links TRBV20-1 to TRBJ2-7; 9 bases are shared with TRBD2. CDR1 is DFQATT and CDR2 is SNEGSKA in the germline V gene (reference sequence). This CDR3 is 15 amino acids long. Losses at the gene ends were 1 base for V and 1 base for J; bases not matched to a gene: 5. This chain's CDR3 is CSARGLAGTSYEQYF. The CDR3 nucleotides are TGCAGTGCTAGAGGGCTAGCGGGAACATCCTACGAGCAGTACTTC.

This clonotype was detected ten times or more. This CDR3 reads CASTGDSYEQYF. The CDR3 bases are TGTGCCAGCACCGGGGACAGCTACGAGCAGTACTTC. The V gene is TRBV4-2, the J gene TRBJ2-7, with 7 nucleotides matching TRBD1. Germline lookup yields CDR1 LGHNA and CDR2 YNFKEQ. The CDR3 length is 12 residues. The V segment lost 7 bases and the J segment 3 bases; nucleotides outside the gene matches: 3.

This clonotype has ten or more counts. This sequence joins TRBV24-1 and TRBJ2-7, with 8 bases aligning to TRBD1. V was clipped by 5 bases and J by 2 bases; unmatched bases: 13. The CDR3 is 17 amino acids. Germline assignment: CDR1 KGHDR and CDR2 SFDVKD. The CDR3 DNA follows: TGTGCCACCAGTGGCCTCCCTGGACAGGGTAGGCCCTACGAGCAGTACTTC. Translated: CATSGLPGQGRPYEQYF.

The rearrangement links TRBV11-2 to TRBJ2-7; possibly TRBD2 for D (5 bases). The V and J ends lost 0 bases and 2 bases respectively, with 8 bases between them. The CDR3 runs 14 residues. Germline V gives CDR1 SGHAT, CDR2 FQNNGV. In nucleotides, the CDR3 is TGTGCCAGCAGCTTAGAACTAGACCCCTACGAGCAGTACTTC. Protein: CASSLELDPYEQYF.

Many counts were recorded for this clonotype. The V gene is TRBV18, the J gene TRBJ2-1; D gene uncertain. The CDR3 has 13 residues. The V gene's germline CDR1 is KGHSH and CDR2 LQKENI. V was pared by 3 bases and J by 9 bases, with 12 bases between. CDR3 sequence reads: CASSPPLGGEQFF. In nucleotides, the CDR3 is TGTGCCAGCTCACCGCCCCTCGGTGGTGAGCAGTTCTTC.

This clonotype showed up many times. The V gene is TRBV12-3 or TRBV12-4, the J gene TRBJ1-1; no clear D gene. V shed 1 base and J shed 0 bases, with 3 bases lying between them. The CDR3 has 13 residues. As DNA, the CDR3 is TGTGCCAGCAGTTTAGGAGTGAACACTGAAGCTTTCTTT. Translation gives CASSLGVNTEAFF.

This clonotype is medium-sized within its sample. The rearrangement links TRBV6-4 to TRBJ2-7; 7 nucleotides align to TRBD1. The junction had 15 bases not matched to a gene; V was cut back by 7 bases and J by 6 bases. Germline values: CDR1 MRHNA, CDR2 SNTAGT. The CDR3 covers 15 residues. The CDR3, as DNA: TGTGCCAGCACCAAGGCCGGGACAGATATTTCCGAGCAGTACTTC. This encodes CASTKAGTDISEQYF.

This clonotype was seen more than once but under ten times. This rearrangement joins TRBV11-2 to TRBJ2-2; a weak D match, TRBD2 (5 bases). CDR3 length equals 14 residues. Germline V gene sequence: CDR1 SGHAT, CDR2 FQNNGV. V lost 6 bases, J lost 6 bases, and 14 bases lay in between. CDR3 sequence (DNA): TGTGCCAGCAGTAACGCCGGGGAAGCCGGGGAGCTGTTTTTT. Translation gives CASSNAGEAGELFF.